This T cell receptor beta chain was recovered during a study of a mutant IDH1 vaccine in newly diagnosed glioma. Study at large: Vaccination started 4-6 weeks after radiotherapy alone, or with temozolomide cycles. The sex distribution of treated patients was around 62% male and about 38% female, with a mean age of around 40 years.

Repertoires were generated with immunoSEQ multiplex PCR, while TCRdb's copy carries only in-frame clones and drops some. The table lists 45,000 to 65,000 clones, about 81% of them singletons. V lost 1 base and J lost 4, with 7 bases in between. CDR1 and CDR2 (germline): PRHDT, FYEKMQ (reference sequence). The CDR3 covers 13 residues. Details on this clone: The antigen remains unidentified.

Time point specified: week 23, last vaccination. Vaccination used 300 ug of mutant IDH1 20-mer peptide per dose, with topical imiquimod. Diagnosis in the donors showed new WHO grade 3 or 4 astrocytomas that were IDH1-mutant and ATRX-lost. The source is a woman aged 40 to 49 with glioma. Some clones in this sample may be carry-over from other donors' samples. This rearrangement joins TRBV13 to TRBJ2-5; no clear D. The sample here was PBMCs, taken from a glioma patient whose treatment included an IDH1 peptide vaccine. CDR3 in DNA: TGTGCCAGCAGCTTAGCTAGACGAGAGACCCAGTACTTC. Protein: CASSLARRETQYF.